The 14 T cell receptor beta chains given below trace back to one sample, sequenced in a study of CD8 T cells in Susac syndrome. RNA totalling about 0.5 to 1 ug underwent reverse transcription with random hexamers. TCRdb ran MiXCR on the immunoSEQ multiplex PCR reads and lists one entry per CDR3 protein. The sample has 150,000 to 200,000 distinct CDR3 sequences, 90% to 97% seen once. Input material: CD4+ T cells from PBMCs. The receptors were gathered from a human donor with multiple sclerosis.

V usage is TRBV5-4 and J usage is TRBJ2-3; 7 nucleotides line up with TRBD1. Looked up from germline, CDR1 is SGHNT and CDR2 is YYREEE (reference sequence). The V gene end was trimmed by 3 bases and the J gene end by 4 bases; junction bases not matched to a gene: 5. The CDR3 is made up of 14 amino acids. CDR3 sequence reads: CASSWDRNADTQYF. The CDR3 DNA is TGTGCCAGCAGCTGGGACAGAAACGCAGATACGCAGTATTTT.

The V call is TRBV14, the J call TRBJ2-7; 8 bases match TRBD1. CDR1 SGHDN and CDR2 FVKESK come from the germline V gene. V lost 1 base to trimming and J lost 2 bases; unmatched junction nucleotides: 4. This CDR3 spans 15 amino acids. CDR3 amino acids: CASSQGTGRPYEQYF. DNA of the CDR3: TGTGCCAGCAGCCAAGGGACAGGGAGACCCTACGAGCAGTACTTC.

The CDR3 region is CASRLQGKDGYTF. The CDR3 region has the DNA TGTGCCAGTAGGCTTCAGGGTAAGGATGGCTACACCTTC. The gene calls are TRBV19 and TRBJ1-2, with D maybe TRBD1 (5 bases). The CDR3 sequence is 13 residues long. Germline V gene sequence: CDR1 LNHDA, CDR2 SQIVND (reference sequence). V lost 6 bases, J lost 6 bases, and 14 bases lay in between.

The V gene is TRBV25-1, the J gene TRBJ2-7; 11 positions match TRBD1. Germline trimming cut 1 base from V and 2 bases from J; bases unmatched to any gene: 4. Germline CDR1 is MGHDK and CDR2 is SYGVNS. The CDR3 length is 16 residues. The CDR3 is CASSELGGQGAYEQYF. The CDR3 coding sequence is TGTGCCAGCAGTGAATTAGGGGGACAGGGGGCCTACGAGCAGTACTTC.

The chain uses TRBV20-1 and TRBJ1-5; possibly TRBD1 for D (6 bases). The CDR3 is made up of 15 amino acids. Germline-derived CDR1 and CDR2 are DFQATT and SNEGSKA (reference sequence). The V end was cut by 5 bases, the J end by 5 bases, with 19 bases between. The CDR3, as DNA: TGCAGTGCTCGAACGAGGGTGGGGGGCGATCAGCCCCAGCATTTT. Its protein product is CSARTRVGGDQPQHF.

The chain is built from TRBV27 and TRBJ2-3; 9 bases are shared with TRBD1. V lost 5 bases and J lost 2; bases outside the gene matches: 5. This CDR3 has 15 residues. Germline loops: CDR1 MNHEY, CDR2 SMNVEV (reference sequence). In DNA form, the CDR3 reads TGTGCCAGCAGTCTACAGGGGGCGAACACAGATACGCAGTATTTT. This gives the protein CASSLQGANTDTQYF.

V usage is TRBV20-1 and J usage is TRBJ1-2; 7 bases agree with TRBD1. This CDR3 comprises 13 residues. V lost 7 bases to trimming and J lost 3 bases; unmatched junction nucleotides: 8. Germline-derived CDR1 and CDR2 are DFQATT and SNEGSKA (reference sequence). CDR3 in amino acids: CSGNQGGYYGYTF. In DNA form, the CDR3 reads TGCAGTGGGAATCAGGGGGGCTACTATGGCTACACCTTC.

J is TRBJ1-5 and V is TRBV24-1, with D possibly TRBD1 on 6 matching bases. CDR3 length equals 16 residues. Germline-derived CDR1 and CDR2 are KGHDR and SFDVKD. Trimming removed 1 base from V and 6 bases from J, with 15 bases in between. The CDR3 spells CATSDLPNRVAQPQHF. In nucleotides, the CDR3 is TGTGCCACCAGTGATTTACCCAACAGGGTTGCTCAGCCCCAGCATTTT.

The CDR3 DNA reads as TGTGCCAGCAGCCAAGACAGAGTGAACACTGAAGCTTTCTTT. This gives the protein CASSQDRVNTEAFF. The chain combines TRBV3-1 with TRBJ1-1; D unresolved. This CDR3 contains 14 residues. The germline gives CDR1 LGHDT, CDR2 YNNKEL (reference sequence). V lost 0 bases and J 0 bases, leaving 5 bases between the germline ends.

The table lists this clonotype with a count of one. The chain employs TRBV7-9 and TRBJ1-1, with 8 nucleotides matching TRBD1. The junction had 6 bases not matched to a gene; V was cut back by 5 bases and J by 4 bases. CDR1 and CDR2 from the germline V gene are SEHNR and FQNEAQ (reference sequence). This CDR3 has 14 residues. The CDR3 loop is CASSAAQGGTEAFF. The DNA of the CDR3 is TGTGCCAGCAGCGCGGCACAGGGGGGCACTGAAGCTTTCTTT.

J is TRBJ2-1 and V is TRBV9; TRBD1 matches at 9 bases. The CDR3 extends over 16 amino acids. The trim removed 4 bases at V and 1 base at J, leaving 6 bases unmatched. CDR1 is SGDLS, CDR2 YYNGEE, per germline. CDR3 sequence reads: CASSRTGTGSYNEQFF. The CDR3 DNA sequence: TGTGCCAGCAGCAGGACCGGGACAGGGTCCTACAATGAGCAGTTCTTC. Based on the CDR3 plus reference TRBV9 and TRBJ2-1, the full variable domain is DSGVTQTPKHLITATGQRVTLRCSPRSGDLSVYWYQQSLDQGLQFLIQYYNGEERAKGNILERFSAQQFPDLHSELNLSSLELGDSALYFCASSRTGTGSYNEQFFGPGTRLTVL.

The chain is built from TRBV7-2 and TRBJ2-3; 7 positions match TRBD2. This CDR3 contains 15 residues. The junction had 11 bases not matched to a gene; V was cut back by 3 bases and J by 8 bases. Germline CDR1 reads SGHTA; CDR2 reads FQGNSA. The CDR3: CASSLNDGGIGTQYF. CDR3 bases: TGTGCCAGCAGCTTGAATGACGGGGGGATCGGTACGCAGTATTTT.

The chain is built from TRBV2 and TRBJ2-5, with TRBD1 identical over 9 bases. Per the germline V gene, CDR1 is SNHLY and CDR2 is FYNNEI. The trim removed 8 bases at V and 4 bases at J, leaving 8 bases unmatched. CDR3 length equals 14 residues. The CDR3 nucleotides are TGTGCCAGCTGGCAGACAGGGGGTGGAGAGACCCAGTACTTC. Residues: CASWQTGGGETQYF.

This rearrangement joins TRBV12-3 or TRBV12-4 to TRBJ2-2; D not certain. Deletions cut 7 bases from V and 5 bases from J, with 14 bases between. CDR3 length: 14 amino acids. The CDR3 DNA reads as TGTGCCAGCAAGGGTACACACGGGACCGGGGAGCTGTTTTTT. This encodes CASKGTHGTGELFF.